What follows are 6 T cell receptor beta chains derived from one specimen sequenced in a study of T-cell reconstitution after alpha-beta-depleted transplantation in children. TCRbeta library preparation incorporated unique molecular identifiers. TCRdb fed the PCR reads into MiXCR, producing one record per CDR3 protein. The table lists 900,000 or so distinct CDR3 sequences, under 20% of them singletons, with approximately 4.5% in the top ten. The sample here was PBMCs, mostly from graft donor cells, taken 360 days after TCRalphabeta/CD19-depleted stem cell transplant. All receptors come from a male patient between 5 and 17 years old who had a stem cell transplant for acute lymphoblastic leukemia, so the T cells may come from the graft donor.

V and J are TRBV7-3 and TRBJ2-2; D is unresolved. Germline-derived CDR1 and CDR2 are SGHTA and FQGTGA. Trimming left V 6 bases short and J 4 bases short, with 12 bases between. The CDR3 contains 14 residues. CDR3 residues: CASSRQSVTGELFF. CDR3 coding DNA: TGTGCCAGCAGTCGACAAAGTGTCACCGGGGAGCTGTTTTTT.

This clonotype was observed a handful of times. The chain is built from TRBV4-1 and TRBJ2-1, with TRBD2 matching over 8 bases. The CDR3 consists of 16 residues. After removal of 4 bases from V and 8 bases from J, the junction contained 13 bases not matched to a gene. The V gene's germline CDR1 is MGHRA and CDR2 YSYEKL. The CDR3 spells CASSREQREKFYEQFF. CDR3 in DNA: TGCGCCAGCAGCCGCGAACAGCGGGAGAAGTTCTATGAGCAGTTCTTC.

In DNA form, the CDR3 reads TGCAGCGTCAGACCTCTCCTCAACTATGGCTACACCTTC. Encoded protein: CSVRPLLNYGYTF. J is TRBJ1-2 and V is TRBV29-1; no clear D. The length of the CDR3 is 13 residues. Germline lookup yields CDR1 SQVTM and CDR2 ANQGSEA. Between the trimmed V and J ends, which lost 6 bases and 2 bases, there was a span of 13 bases. The full variable domain, its missing parts supplied by reference TRBV29-1 and TRBJ1-2, is SAVISQKPSRDICQRGTSLTIQCQVDSQVTMMFWYRQQPGQSLTLIATANQGSEATYESGFVIDKFPISRPNLTFSTLTVSNMSPEDSSIYLCSVRPLLNYGYTFGSGTRLTVV.

This clonotype appeared a few times. The chain employs TRBV18 and TRBJ2-7; D call uncertain. The CDR3 is 13 amino acids. V was clipped by 4 bases and J by 5 bases, with 12 bases between them. Germline V gene sequence: CDR1 KGHSH, CDR2 LQKENI. The CDR3: CASSRVVTDEQYF. The CDR3 bases are TGTGCCAGCTCACGGGTGGTAACGGACGAGCAGTACTTC. The whole variable domain, remainder taken from reference TRBV18 and TRBJ2-7, is NAGVMQNPRHLVRRRGQEARLRCSPMKGHSHVYWYRQLPEEGLKFMVYLQKENIIDESGMPKERFSAEFPKEGPSILRIQQVVRGDSAAYFCASSRVVTDEQYFGPGTRLTVT.

The V gene is TRBV7-9, the J gene TRBJ2-5; D remains unclear. The CDR3 is 16 amino acids. Germline CDR1 and CDR2: SEHNR and FQNEAQ (reference sequence). With 4 bases removed from V and 5 bases from J, the gap between germline ends came to 20 bases. Here the CDR3 DNA reads TGTGCCAGCAGCTCTCCCGCGGATAAGGAGCACGAGACCCAGTACTTC. It yields the protein CASSSPADKEHETQYF.

The V call is TRBV25-1, the J call TRBJ2-7; D gene uncertain. Trimming shortened V by 4 bases and J by 7 bases, and 14 bases separated the two germline ends. The CDR3 consists of 13 residues. The germline gives CDR1 MGHDK, CDR2 SYGVNS. CDR3 region: CASSGSALGEQYF. The CDR3, as DNA: TGTGCCAGCAGTGGAAGCGCTCTGGGGGAGCAGTACTTC.